The next 18 T cell receptor beta chains were all read from a single sample in a study of T cell clonality in common variable immunodeficiency. The method was immunoSEQ multiplex PCR; TCRdb's version includes in-frame clones alone and lacks a portion of them. Observed in the sample are some 80,000 clones, none of them singletons. Sequencing was done on a sample of peripheral blood mononuclear cells. These receptors all stem from a person between 18 and 75 years old in good health.

This clone was recorded many times. The read finishes 3 residues shy of the CDR3 end, and the germline J gene is used to complete it. The chain has TRBV7-2 and TRBJ2-3; 9 bases fit TRBD2. Germline CDR1 and CDR2: SGHTA and FQGNSA. V was pared by 7 bases and J by 5 bases, with 10 bases of the junction left unmatched. CDR3 length equals 15 residues. The covered CDR3 bases are TGTGCCAGCAACTCTCGGGCGGGAGGGTTAGATACG. It encodes CASNSRAGGLDT. The entire CDR3 sequence reads CASNSRAGGLDTQYF.

This clone was detected ten times or more. A read error may produce the germline difference seen at one junction end. Partial CDR3 DNA: TGTGCTAGCACGGGGGGCGGGATGCACTACAATGAG. Translating gives CASTGGGMHYNE. The entire CDR3 reads CASTGGGMHYNEQFF. The V and J genes are TRBV5-6 and TRBJ2-1; tentative D call: TRBD2 (7 bases). The CDR3 end is not reached by the read, which stops 3 residues before it; the germline J gene fills it in. This CDR3 spans 15 amino acids. Germline V gene sequence: CDR1 SGHDT, CDR2 YYEEEE.

This clone was found many times. The missing CDR3 end, 3 residues past where the read stops, is filled in from the germline J gene. This chain connects TRBV20-1 to TRBJ1-2; TRBD1 aligns across 7 bases. Germline trimming cut 1 base from V and 4 bases from J; bases unmatched to any gene: 3. Germline V gives CDR1 DFQATT, CDR2 SNEGSKA (reference sequence). This CDR3 comprises 13 residues. The CDR3 sequence: CSARAQGIYGYTF. The sequenced CDR3 bases are TGCAGTGCTAGAGCACAGGGGATCTATGGC.

Ten or more counts support this clone. Read coverage stops 3 residues before the CDR3 terminus; the germline J gene supplies the remainder. V usage is TRBV13 and J usage is TRBJ1-1; 7 bases map to TRBD1. Germline lookup yields CDR1 PRHDT and CDR2 FYEKMQ (reference sequence). The CDR3 extends over 16 amino acids. J gave up 0 bases and V 6 bases, and 10 bases lay outside the gene matches. The CDR3 bases that were read are TGTGCCAGCAGACAGGGGACAGAGTTTATGAACACTGAA. Translating gives CASRQGTEFMNTE. Given in full, the CDR3 is CASRQGTEFMNTEAFF.

This clone was observed many times. The read terminates 3 residues ahead of where the CDR3 ends, so the germline J gene completes it. V and J are TRBV6-4 and TRBJ2-1; D not resolved. The CDR3 is made up of 13 amino acids. Per germline, CDR1 MRHNA and CDR2 SNTAGT. Between the trimmed V and J ends, which lost 4 bases and 3 bases, there was a span of 7 bases. CDR3 bases read: TGTGCCAGCAGTGCCACCGGCTACAATGAG. Amino acids: CASSATGYNE. The full CDR3 is CASSATGYNEQFF.

This clone occurred many times. The read ends 3 residues shy of where the CDR3 ends; the end is completed using the germline J gene. The rearrangement uses TRBV6-1 and TRBJ2-3; maybe TRBD1 (6 bases). Germline values: CDR1 MNHNS, CDR2 SASEGT. The germline V and J ends were trimmed by 3 bases and 1 base, with 11 bases remaining between them. The length of the CDR3 is 15 residues. CDR3 DNA (partial): TGTGCCAGCAGTGAGTTGTCAGGGGGCACAGATACG. This translates into CASSELSGGTDT. In full, the CDR3 reads CASSELSGGTDTQYF.

This clone appeared many times. The read halts 3 residues ahead of the CDR3 end, with the missing end drawn from the germline J gene. V is TRBV4-1 and J is TRBJ2-7, with D perhaps matching TRBD1 (6 bases). In germline, CDR1 is MGHRA, CDR2 YSYEKL. V lost 0 bases to trimming and J lost 1 base, with 7 bases between them. There are 14 residues in the CDR3. The CDR3 DNA, read in part, is TGCGCCAGCAGCCAAGAGAGGGGGTCCTACGAG. This translates into CASSQERGSYE. The CDR3 in full is CASSQERGSYEQYF.

This clone came up many times. The DNA ends 3 residues before the CDR3 does, and the rest of the CDR3 is filled in from the germline J gene. The chain joins TRBV7-9 to TRBJ1-2, with 10 bases lining up with TRBD1. Germline V gives CDR1 SEHNR, CDR2 FQNEAQ (reference sequence). V dropped 6 bases and J dropped 6; count of bases not matched to a gene: 4. The CDR3 has 13 residues. Here the CDR3 reads CASRRQGADGYTF. CDR3 DNA (partial): TGTGCCAGCAGGCGACAGGGGGCTGATGGC.

This clone came up many times. Sequencing ends 3 residues short of the CDR3 end; the germline J gene provides the rest. The chain has TRBV10-3 and TRBJ2-2, with 11 bases matching TRBD2. This CDR3 comprises 16 residues. CDR1 ENHRY and CDR2 SYGVKD come from the germline V gene. The trim removed 0 bases at V and 7 bases at J, leaving 4 bases unmatched. Incomplete CDR3 DNA: TGTGCCATCAGTGAGTCGTCTAGCGGGGGGAGCGGGGAG. Its protein is CAISESSSGGSGE. The CDR3 in its entirety is CAISESSSGGSGELFF.

This clone was counted at least ten times. The read ends 3 residues shy of where the CDR3 ends; the end is completed using the germline J gene. The genes are TRBV18 and TRBJ1-2; D may be TRBD1 (5 bases). V lost 2 bases, J lost 7 bases, and 14 bases lay in between. Per germline, CDR1 KGHSH and CDR2 LQKENI. The length of the CDR3 is 14 residues. This CDR3 is CASSPSEGRRGYTF. CDR3 bases read: TGTGCCAGCTCACCATCTGAGGGGCGCCGTGGC. Complete variable domain (other parts from reference TRBV18 and TRBJ1-2): NAGVMQNPRHLVRRRGQEARLRCSPMKGHSHVYWYRQLPEEGLKFMVYLQKENIIDESGMPKERFSAEFPKEGPSILRIQQVVRGDSAAYFCASSPSEGRRGYTFGSGTRLTVV.

This clone was detected many times. The read falls 3 residues short of the CDR3 end, and the missing part is taken from the germline J gene. This rearrangement joins TRBV20-1 to TRBJ1-2; 9 nucleotides align to TRBD1. This CDR3 contains 12 residues. V trimming: 5 bases; J trimming: 7 bases; junction bases outside the gene matches: 5. Germline CDR1 DFQATT, CDR2 SNEGSKA (reference sequence). The sequenced part of the CDR3 DNA is TGCAGTGCTGAGATGACAGGGGGTGGC. Translated: CSAEMTGGG. The CDR3 reads in full as CSAEMTGGGYTF.

This clone appeared many times. The sequenced fragment ends 3 residues before the CDR3 boundary, so the rest is inferred from the germline J gene. The chain employs TRBV4-1 and TRBJ2-7; D ambiguous. Germline V lookup: CDR1 MGHRA, CDR2 YSYEKL. CDR3 length: 14 amino acids. V was cut by 1 base and J by 1 base, with 8 bases left in between. The CDR3 bases that were read are TGCGCCAGCAGCCAAGTTGGCAGTTCCTACGAG. Encoded protein: CASSQVGSSYE. The whole CDR3 protein is CASSQVGSSYEQYF.

This clone was recorded at least ten times. The read falls 3 residues short of the CDR3 end, and the missing part is taken from the germline J gene. The V call is TRBV19, the J call TRBJ1-5, with 7 bases identical to TRBD1. From germline, CDR1 is LNHDA and CDR2 SQIVND (reference sequence). The CDR3 totals 13 residues. V dropped 6 bases and J dropped 2; count of bases not matched to a gene: 1. Incomplete CDR3 DNA: TGTGCCAGTAGCACAGGGGGCAATCAGCCC. Its protein product is CASSTGGNQP. The CDR3 as a whole reads CASSTGGNQPQHF.

This clone was picked up many times. The CDR3 end falls 3 residues outside the read, so it is completed with the germline J gene. V usage is TRBV19 and J usage is TRBJ1-2; the match to TRBD1 covers 9 bases. Germline V gene data show CDR1 as LNHDA and CDR2 as SQIVND (reference sequence). The CDR3 length is 14 residues. V was clipped by 3 bases and J by 3 bases; unmatched bases: 2. The sequenced CDR3 bases are TGTGCCAGTAGTATGGGACAGGGTTACTATGGC. Its protein product is CASSMGQGYYG. In full, the CDR3 is CASSMGQGYYGYTF.

The table lists this clone with many counts. The DNA ends 3 residues before the CDR3 does, and the rest of the CDR3 is filled in from the germline J gene. This chain connects TRBV10-2 to TRBJ2-1, with TRBD2 matching over 8 bases. Germline CDR1 WSHSY, CDR2 SAAADI. The ends lost 4 bases at V and 3 bases at J; junction bases unmatched: 8. This CDR3 is built from 16 residues. The covered CDR3 bases are TGCGCCAGCAGTGCCCAAAGGGCGGGAGGCTACAATGAG. As protein: CASSAQRAGGYNE. The complete CDR3 reads CASSAQRAGGYNEQFF.

This clone was observed many times. The read terminates 3 residues before the CDR3 end, so the remaining end is supplied by the germline J gene. The chain links TRBV28 to TRBJ2-5, with TRBD1 as a possible D gene (7 bases). The CDR3 spans 15 residues. V lost 4 bases and J lost 7, with 19 bases in between. CDR1 and CDR2 from the germline V gene are MDHEN and SYDVKM. The sequenced CDR3 bases are TGTGCCAGCAGTTCTAGACAGGGACTCGTAGTGACC. This codes for CASSSRQGLVVT. The full-length CDR3 reads as CASSSRQGLVVTQYF.

Many counts were recorded for this clone. The CDR3 end is not reached by the read, which stops 3 residues before it; the germline J gene fills it in. This chain joins TRBV20-1 and TRBJ2-7; a possible D gene is TRBD1 (6 bases). This CDR3 has 13 amino acids. Between the trimmed V and J ends, which lost 6 bases and 5 bases, there was a span of 17 bases. Germline assignment: CDR1 DFQATT and CDR2 SNEGSKA (reference sequence). CDR3 sequence: CSALTGNRDEQYF. The sequenced CDR3 bases are TGCAGTGCCCTAACAGGGAATAGGGACGAG.

This clone was picked up many times. The CDR3 goes on 3 residues after the read ends, and that part is filled in from the germline J gene. V usage is TRBV18 and J usage is TRBJ1-5; D possibly corresponds to TRBD1 (5 bases). Deletions cut 4 bases from V and 5 bases from J, with 15 bases between. The germline V gene has CDR1 KGHSH and CDR2 LQKENI. The CDR3 length is 15 residues. CDR3 region: CASSRVQGGHQPQHF. Incomplete CDR3 DNA: TGTGCCAGCTCACGGGTGCAGGGTGGGCATCAGCCC.